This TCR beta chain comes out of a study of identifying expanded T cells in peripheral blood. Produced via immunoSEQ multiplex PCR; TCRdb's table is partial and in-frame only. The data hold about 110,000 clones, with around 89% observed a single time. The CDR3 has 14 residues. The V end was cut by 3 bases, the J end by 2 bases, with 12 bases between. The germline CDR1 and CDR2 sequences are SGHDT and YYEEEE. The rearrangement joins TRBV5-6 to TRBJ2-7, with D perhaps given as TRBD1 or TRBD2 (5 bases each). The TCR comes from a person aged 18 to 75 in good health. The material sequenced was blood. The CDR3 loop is CASSWGRSTYEQYF. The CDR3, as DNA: TGTGCCAGCAGCTGGGGACGGTCCACCTACGAGCAGTACTTC.